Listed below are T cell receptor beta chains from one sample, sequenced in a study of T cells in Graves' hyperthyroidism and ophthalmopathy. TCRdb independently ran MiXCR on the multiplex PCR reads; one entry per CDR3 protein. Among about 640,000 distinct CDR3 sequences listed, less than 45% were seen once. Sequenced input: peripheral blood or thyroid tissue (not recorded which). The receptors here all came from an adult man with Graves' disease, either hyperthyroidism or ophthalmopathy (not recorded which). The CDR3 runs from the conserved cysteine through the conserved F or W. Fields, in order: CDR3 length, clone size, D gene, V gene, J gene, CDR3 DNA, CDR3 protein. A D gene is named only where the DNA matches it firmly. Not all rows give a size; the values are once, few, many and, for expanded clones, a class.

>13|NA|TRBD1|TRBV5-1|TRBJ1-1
TGCGCCAGCAGCACACAGGGGGACACTGAAGCTTTCTTT
CASSTQGDTEAFF
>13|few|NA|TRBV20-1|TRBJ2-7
TGCAGTGCTAGAGTGTTAGGGGGCTACGAGCAGTACTTC
CSARVLGGYEQYF
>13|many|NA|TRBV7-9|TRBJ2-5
TGTGCCAGCAGCAGGGACATCCAAGAGACCCAGTACTTC
CASSRDIQETQYF
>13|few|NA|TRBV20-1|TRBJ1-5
TGCAGTGCTACCTGGAGTTTAGGGCAGCCCCAGCATTTT
CSATWSLGQPQHF
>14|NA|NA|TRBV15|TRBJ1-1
TGTGCCACCAGCAGGGAAACAGCGGGGACTGAAGCTTTCTTT
CATSRETAGTEAFF
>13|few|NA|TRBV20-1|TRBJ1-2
TGCAGTGCAGGGGACACGAGAAACTATGGCTACACCTTC
CSAGDTRNYGYTF
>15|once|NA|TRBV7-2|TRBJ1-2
TGTGCCAGCGGCTTAGACGGGGGCGGGGTAGGGGGCTACACCTTC
CASGLDGGGVGGYTF
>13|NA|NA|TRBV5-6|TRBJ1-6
TGTGCCAGCAGCCCGGAACGGGGCCCAACCCTCCACTTT
CASSPERGPTLHF
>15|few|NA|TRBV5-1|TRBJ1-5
TGCGCCAGCAGCTTGGCAGGGCAGGGCCATCAGCCCCAGCATTTT
CASSLAGQGHQPQHF
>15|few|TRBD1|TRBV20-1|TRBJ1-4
TGCAGTGCTAGAGATGGTGGACAGGTTAATGAAAAACTGTTTTTT
CSARDGGQVNEKLFF
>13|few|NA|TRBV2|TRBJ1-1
TGTGCCAGCAGGGGGGGAGGCCGTACTGAAGCTTTCTTT
CASRGGGRTEAFF
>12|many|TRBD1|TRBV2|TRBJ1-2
TGTGCCAGACGGACAGGAATCTATGGCTACACCTTC
CARRTGIYGYTF
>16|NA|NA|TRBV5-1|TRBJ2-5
TGCGCCAGCAGCCCCATGGCGGGACACCCTGGAGAGACCCAGTACTTC
CASSPMAGHPGETQYF
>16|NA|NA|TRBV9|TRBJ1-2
TGTGCCAGCAGCACCCGAGACCGACACGTTAACTATGGCTACACCTTC
CASSTRDRHVNYGYTF
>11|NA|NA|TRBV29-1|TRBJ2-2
TGCAGCGGACGGTGGTCCGGGGAGCTGTTTTTT
CSGRWSGELFF
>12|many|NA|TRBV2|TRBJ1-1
TGTCCCAGTCTGACAGGGAACACTGAAGCTTTCTTT
CPSLTGNTEAFF
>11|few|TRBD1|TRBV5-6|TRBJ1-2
TGTGCCAGCAGCGCACAGGGGCGCGAGGCTTTC
CASSAQGREAF
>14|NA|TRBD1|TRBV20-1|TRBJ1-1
TGCAGTGGGACGGGACAGGGTTGGGGCACTGAAGCTTTCTTT
CSGTGQGWGTEAFF
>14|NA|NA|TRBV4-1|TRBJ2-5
TGCGCCAGCAGCCAAGTGCACAGGGAAGAGACCCAGTACTTC
CASSQVHREETQYF
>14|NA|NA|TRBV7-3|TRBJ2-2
TGTGCCAGCAGCTCAGGGGTTTTCACCGGGGAGCTGTTTTTT
CASSSGVFTGELFF
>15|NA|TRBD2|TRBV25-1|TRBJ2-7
TGTGCTAGAGGGACTAGCGGTAGTCTCTCCTACGAGCAGTACTTC
CARGTSGSLSYEQYF
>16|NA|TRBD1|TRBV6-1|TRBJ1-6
TGTGCCAGCAGTGACGGAAAACAGGGGACCAATTCACCCCTCCACTTT
CASSDGKQGTNSPLHF
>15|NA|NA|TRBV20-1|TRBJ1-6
TGCAGTGCTAGACAGGACGGGACCTCGAATTCACCCCTCCACTTT
CSARQDGTSNSPLHF
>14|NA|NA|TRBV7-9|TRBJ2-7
TGTGCCAGCTCACAAGGGGCGGGCTACTACGAGCAGTACTTC
CASSQGAGYYEQYF
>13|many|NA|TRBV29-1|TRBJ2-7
TGCAGCGTTGAAGGGACAAACTCCTACGAGCAGTACTTC
CSVEGTNSYEQYF
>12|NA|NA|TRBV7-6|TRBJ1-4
TGTGCCAGCAGCTTAGACAGGCGTAGGCTGTTTTTT
CASSLDRRRLFF
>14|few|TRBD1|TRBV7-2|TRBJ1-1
TGTGCCAGCAGCCGGAACAGGGGGCATGCTGAAGCTTTCTTT
CASSRNRGHAEAFF
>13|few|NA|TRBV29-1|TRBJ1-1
TGCAGCGTTCAAGGGGGGACTAACACTGAAGCTTTCTTT
CSVQGGTNTEAFF
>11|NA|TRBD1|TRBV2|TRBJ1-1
TGTGCCAGCATGGCAGGGGGTACGGCTTTCTTT
CASMAGGTAFF
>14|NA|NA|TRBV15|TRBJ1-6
TGTGCCACCATCAGTTTGGACCGTAATTCACCCCTCCACTTT
CATISLDRNSPLHF
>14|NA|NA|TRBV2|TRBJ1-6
TGTGCCAGCAGTTTGTTGCTACATAATTCACCCCTCCACTTT
CASSLLLHNSPLHF
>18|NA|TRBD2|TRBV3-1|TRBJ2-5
TGTGCCAGCAGCCAATTTGGTCTTGAGGCAGCGGGGGAAGAGACCCAGTACTTC
CASSQFGLEAAGEETQYF
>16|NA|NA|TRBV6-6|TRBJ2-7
TGTGCCAGCAGTTACTCGAGTCTCGGGCTGGGATCCGAGCAGTACTTC
CASSYSSLGLGSEQYF
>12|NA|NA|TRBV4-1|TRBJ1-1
TGCGCCAGCAGCCAAAGGTGGCCTGAAGCTTCCTTT
CASSQRWPEASF
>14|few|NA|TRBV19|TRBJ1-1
TGTGCCAGTAGTATAGGTCTGTTGAACACTGAAGCTTTCTTT
CASSIGLLNTEAFF
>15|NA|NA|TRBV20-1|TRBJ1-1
TGCAGTGCCCCCCGCACAGGGTCGGGGAGCACTGAAGCTTTCTTT
CSAPRTGSGSTEAFF
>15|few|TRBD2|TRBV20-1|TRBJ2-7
TGCAGTGCTAGACCGGTTAGCGGGGTCTCCTACGAGCAGTACTTC
CSARPVSGVSYEQYF
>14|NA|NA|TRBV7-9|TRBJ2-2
TGTGCCAGCAGCTTTGGGGTGCACACCGGGGAGCTGTTTTTT
CASSFGVHTGELFF
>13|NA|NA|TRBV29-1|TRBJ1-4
TGCAGCGTTGCAGGGCTCCTTAATGAAAAACTGTTTTTT
CSVAGLLNEKLFF
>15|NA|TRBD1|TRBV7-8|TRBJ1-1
TGTGCCAGCAGCTGGAACAGGGGTGTAAGGACTGAAGCTTTCTTT
CASSWNRGVRTEAFF
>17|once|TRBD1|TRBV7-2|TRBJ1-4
TGTGCCAGCAGCTCAATTGACAGGACAGGGGGTAATGAAAAACTGTTTTTT
CASSSIDRTGGNEKLFF
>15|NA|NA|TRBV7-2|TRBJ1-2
TGTGCCAGCAGCCCCACCGCGACTTCTAACTATGGCTACACCTTC
CASSPTATSNYGYTF
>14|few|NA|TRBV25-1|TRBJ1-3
TGTGCCAGCACGAGACGGGGGAACGGAAACACCATATATTTT
CASTRRGNGNTIYF
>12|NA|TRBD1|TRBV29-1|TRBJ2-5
TGCAGGAGACAGGGGGCGGGTGAGACCCAGTACTTC
CRRQGAGETQYF
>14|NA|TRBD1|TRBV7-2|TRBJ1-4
TGTGCCAGCAGCTCAGGGGGCGGAGATGAAGAACTGTTTTTT
CASSSGGGDEELFF
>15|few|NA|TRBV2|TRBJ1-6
TGTGCCAGCAGTGCGACAGGTTACTATAATTCACCCCTCCACTTT
CASSATGYYNSPLHF
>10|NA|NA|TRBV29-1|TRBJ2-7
TGCAGCGGGAGCTCCTACGAGCAGTACTTC
CSGSSYEQYF
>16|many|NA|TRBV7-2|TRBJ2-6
TGTGCCAGCAGTTCGGGAGCCTGGGTCGGGGCCAACGTCCTGACTTTC
CASSSGAWVGANVLTF
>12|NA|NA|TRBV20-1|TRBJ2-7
TGCAGTGCTAGCGGGGGAACAGATACGCAGTACTTC
CSASGGTDTQYF
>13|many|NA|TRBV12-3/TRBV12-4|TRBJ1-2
TGTGCCAGCAGTCAACAGCCGTTCTATGGCTACACCTTC
CASSQQPFYGYTF
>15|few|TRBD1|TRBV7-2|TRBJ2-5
TGTGCCAGCAGCTTAAGGGGTCAGGGGGCAGAGACCCAGTACTTC
CASSLRGQGAETQYF
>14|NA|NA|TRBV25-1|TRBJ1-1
TGTGCCACCAGCAGGAAGATAGGGCGGACTGAAGCTTTCTTT
CATSRKIGRTEAFF
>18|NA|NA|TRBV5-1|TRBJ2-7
TGCGCCAGCAGCTTGGATGCCGGCGAAGACGGGAGCTCCTACGAGCAGTACTTC
CASSLDAGEDGSSYEQYF
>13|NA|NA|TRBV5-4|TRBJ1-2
TGTGCCAGCAGCTTGACAGGGAGGGATGGCTACACCTTC
CASSLTGRDGYTF
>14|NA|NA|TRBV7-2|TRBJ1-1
TGTGCCAGCAGCCCCACCTGGATGAACACTGAAGCTTTCTTT
CASSPTWMNTEAFF
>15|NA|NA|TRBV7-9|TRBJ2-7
TGTGCCAGCAGCTTAGGGGCAGAGAGCTCCTACGAGCAGTACTTC
CASSLGAESSYEQYF